This TCR beta chain was profiled in a study of response to subunit inactivated influenza vaccine. This clonotype was counted between two and nine times. The junction had 10 bases not matched to a gene; V was cut back by 5 bases and J by 0 bases. CDR1 and CDR2 (germline): SGHTA, FQGNSA. The CDR3 extends over 17 amino acids. TCRdb processed the RT-PCR reads anew with MiXCR; each CDR3 protein has one entry. The table lists around 790,000 distinct CDR3 sequences, 21% of them singletons. The rearrangement uses TRBV7-2 and TRBJ2-4; TRBD2 aligns across 7 bases. This receptor was taken from a man aged 45 to 65 who received an inactivated influenza vaccine. The sample consisted of PBMCs from blood, taken about 5 days after vaccination. CDR3 amino acids: CASSPVTAGLAKNIQYF. The CDR3 DNA reads TGTGCCAGCAGCCCCGTCACAGCGGGGTTAGCCAAAAACATTCAGTACTTC.